These 28 T cell receptor beta chains were all obtained from the same sample, sequenced in a study of T cells in Graves' hyperthyroidism and ophthalmopathy. RNA transcripts provided the source from which TCR beta CDR3 regions were amplified. An initial round of RT-PCR targeting the TCR CDR3 relied on the HTBI primer set. A single record per CDR3 protein comes from TCRdb applying MiXCR to the multiplex PCR reads. The top ten clones hold roughly 13% of a sample with over 350,000 distinct CDR3 sequences, roughly 14% of them seen once. The sequencing input was blood. The receptors stem from a man aged 18 to 29 with Graves' ophthalmopathy.

The J gene is TRBJ2-2, the V gene TRBV5-1; D is uncertain. Germline V gene data show CDR1 as SGHRS and CDR2 as YFSETQ. Deletions cut 4 bases from V and 3 bases from J, with 10 bases between. The CDR3 runs 14 residues. The CDR3: CASSATRDTGELFF. The CDR3 nucleotides read TGCGCCAGCAGCGCGACCCGAGACACCGGGGAGCTGTTTTTT.

In its sample, this clonotype was seen many times. The rearrangement joins TRBV6-1 to TRBJ1-2, with D unclear. The CDR3 extends over 11 amino acids. Trimming shortened V by 6 bases and J by 4 bases, and 6 bases separated the two germline ends. Germline lookup yields CDR1 MNHNS and CDR2 SASEGT. CDR3 sequence (DNA): TGTGCCAGCAGGGAGGTCTATGGCTACACCTTC. Amino acid sequence: CASREVYGYTF.

This sequence joins TRBV5-4 and TRBJ2-1; 9 bases are a match to TRBD1. V dropped 4 bases and J dropped 6; count of bases not matched to a gene: 8. The CDR3 covers 15 residues. Germline assignment: CDR1 SGHNT and CDR2 YYREEE (reference sequence). The CDR3, as DNA: TGTGCCAGCAGCACGGGACAGGGAGGGGTCAATGAGCAGTTCTTC. Translated, it gives CASSTGQGGVNEQFF.

This chain connects TRBV2 to TRBJ1-1, with a tentative D call TRBD1 (5 bases). Trimming cost V 8 bases and J 2 bases, with 15 bases left between them. CDR1 is SNHLY and CDR2 is FYNNEI in the germline V gene. This CDR3 contains 14 residues. The CDR3 sequence is CASGAGRTNTEAFF. In DNA, the CDR3 is TGTGCCAGCGGTGCAGGGAGGACCAACACTGAAGCTTTCTTT.

This clonotype was found many times. V is TRBV6-1 and J is TRBJ1-2, with D maybe TRBD1 (5 bases). Germline-derived CDR1 and CDR2 are MNHNS and SASEGT. V dropped 4 bases and J dropped 1 base, with 10 bases sitting between them. CDR3 length: 14 residues. In DNA, the CDR3 is TGTGCCAGCAGTGGCTACCAGGGTAACTATGGCTACACCTTC. Its translation: CASSGYQGNYGYTF.

This clonotype was seen many times. The chain uses TRBV2 and TRBJ1-3; D is uncertain. Trimming took off 5 bases at V and 4 bases at J, with 6 bases between the two ends. The V gene's germline CDR1 is SNHLY and CDR2 FYNNEI. This CDR3 is built from 12 residues. DNA of the CDR3: TGTGCCAGCAGTCGAAAGGGAAACACCATATATTTT. Its protein is CASSRKGNTIYF.

This clonotype was found many times. J is TRBJ2-7 and V is TRBV28, with 11 bases fitting TRBD2. V was pared by 4 bases and J by 3 bases, with 5 bases of the junction left unmatched. This CDR3 is built from 15 residues. Germline loops: CDR1 MDHEN, CDR2 SYDVKM. The CDR3: CASSSIAGGFYEQYF. CDR3 DNA: TGTGCCAGCAGTTCCATAGCGGGAGGGTTCTACGAGCAGTACTTC.

This clonotype has ten or more counts. The J gene is TRBJ1-3, the V gene TRBV28; D not resolved. Trimming cost V 2 bases and J 2 bases, with 10 bases left between them. This CDR3 is built from 15 residues. Germline CDR1 and CDR2: MDHEN and SYDVKM. The CDR3: CASSLEWMAGNTIYF. The CDR3 region has the DNA TGTGCCAGCAGTTTAGAGTGGATGGCTGGAAACACCATATATTTT.

V gene TRBV27 combines with J gene TRBJ2-7; a possible D gene is TRBD1 (6 bases). The V end lost 1 base, the J end lost 0 bases, and 7 bases lay between the germline ends. The CDR3 consists of 14 residues. CDR1 is MNHEY, CDR2 SMNVEV, per germline (reference sequence). In DNA, the CDR3 is TGTGCCAGCAGTTTATGGGACAACTCCTACGAGCAGTACTTC. It encodes CASSLWDNSYEQYF.

J is TRBJ2-5 and V is TRBV9, with 14 positions matching TRBD2. V dropped 0 bases and J dropped 0; count of bases not matched to a gene: 4. Germline V lookup: CDR1 SGDLS, CDR2 YYNGEE. CDR3 length: 18 residues. CDR3 in amino acids: CASSVATSGGANQETQYF. The CDR3, as DNA: TGTGCCAGCAGCGTAGCGACTAGCGGGGGGGCGAACCAAGAGACCCAGTACTTC.

In this sample, this clonotype turned up a few times. This chain connects TRBV5-1 to TRBJ1-2; 7 nucleotides line up with TRBD1. CDR3 length: 15 amino acids. Germline V gives CDR1 SGHRS, CDR2 YFSETQ. The V and J ends lost 3 bases and 4 bases, in that order; junction bases with no gene match: 9. The CDR3 nucleotides are TGCGCCAGCAGCTCCGCCCAGGGGGGGATCTATGGCTACACCTTC. Translation gives CASSSAQGGIYGYTF. Combining the CDR3 with reference TRBV5-1 and TRBJ1-2 gives the whole variable domain KAGVTQTPRYLIKTRGQQVTLSCSPISGHRSVSWYQQTPGQGLQFLFEYFSETQRNKGNFPGRFSGRQFSNSRSEMNVSTLELGDSALYLCASSSAQGGIYGYTFGSGTRLTVV.

This clonotype was observed at least ten times. The chain couples TRBV2 to TRBJ2-1, with D possibly being TRBD2 (5 bases). This CDR3 is 13 amino acids long. Germline CDR1 SNHLY, CDR2 FYNNEI. Trimming shortened V by 4 bases and J by 2 bases, and 6 bases separated the two germline ends. CDR3 nucleotides: TGTGCCAGCAGTGGCGGGCCCTACAATGAGCAGTTCTTC. It codes for CASSGGPYNEQFF.

This clonotype has a handful of counts. The chain combines TRBV6-1 with TRBJ2-1; possibly TRBD1 or TRBD2 for D (6 bases each). The CDR3 has 16 amino acids. Per germline, CDR1 MNHNS and CDR2 SASEGT. V was pared by 1 base and J by 4 bases, with 14 bases between. In DNA, the CDR3 is TGTGCCAGCAGTGAAGAACGGGGGCCACTTTACAATGAGCAGTTCTTC. Translation gives CASSEERGPLYNEQFF.

This clonotype was counted ten times or more. The chain links TRBV27 to TRBJ1-5; D possibly corresponds to TRBD1 (6 bases). CDR1 MNHEY and CDR2 SMNVEV come from the germline V gene (reference sequence). This CDR3 has 14 residues. Trimming pared 8 bases from V and 4 bases from J, leaving 15 bases between. CDR3 amino acids: CASGDRQANQPQHF. The CDR3 bases are TGTGCCAGCGGTGATAGACAGGCTAATCAGCCCCAGCATTTT.

The V and J genes are TRBV6-5 and TRBJ2-1, with 11 nucleotides matching TRBD2. V trimming: 2 bases; J trimming: 1 base; junction bases outside the gene matches: 13. CDR1 is MNHEY, CDR2 SVGAGI, per germline. The CDR3 has 20 amino acids. The CDR3 is CASSYLSSTSGGASYNEQFF. The CDR3 DNA reads as TGTGCCAGCAGTTACCTCTCCTCCACTAGCGGGGGTGCTTCCTACAATGAGCAGTTCTTC.

There are many counts of this clonotype. The V call is TRBV28, the J call TRBJ1-5, with a weak D call TRBD1 (5 bases). Germline CDR1 MDHEN, CDR2 SYDVKM. This CDR3 has 15 residues. Trimming cost V 1 base and J 2 bases, with 9 bases left between them. The CDR3 sequence: CASSLLGGGNQPQHF. The CDR3 coding sequence is TGTGCCAGCAGTTTATTGGGGGGGGGCAATCAGCCCCAGCATTTT.

The chain is built from TRBV7-6 and TRBJ1-1; possibly TRBD1 for D (5 bases). The CDR3 is made up of 13 amino acids. CDR1 is SGHVS and CDR2 is FNYEAQ in the germline V gene. V was pared by 3 bases and J by 9 bases, with 14 bases between. The CDR3 protein is CASSFGTITQAFF. CDR3 in DNA: TGTGCCAGCAGCTTCGGGACCATAACCCAAGCTTTCTTT.

This clonotype was observed at least ten times. The CDR3 sequence is CASRRGLAGGDTQYF. CDR3 coding DNA: TGTGCCAGCAGGAGGGGACTAGCGGGAGGAGATACGCAGTATTTT. The chain combines TRBV6-1 with TRBJ2-3; 15 bases line up with TRBD2. Germline trimming cut 6 bases from V and 5 bases from J; bases unmatched to any gene: 3. The CDR3 extends over 15 amino acids. Germline values: CDR1 MNHNS, CDR2 SASEGT.

The chain carries TRBV10-3 and TRBJ1-5, with D possibly TRBD1 on 5 matching bases. V dropped 4 bases and J dropped 2 bases, with 9 bases sitting between them. The CDR3 consists of 14 residues. CDR1 is ENHRY and CDR2 is SYGVKD in the germline V gene. The CDR3 nucleotides are TGTGCCATCAGTGGGTTGGGGGGCAATCAGCCCCAGCATTTT. Translating gives CAISGLGGNQPQHF.

This clonotype appeared many times. The chain is built from TRBV7-2 and TRBJ1-4; D is perhaps TRBD1 (5 bases). Trimming took 0 bases from V and 8 from J, leaving 10 bases between them. The CDR3 has 14 residues. Germline CDR1 reads SGHTA; CDR2 reads FQGNSA. This CDR3 reads CASSLATWGEKLFF. DNA of the CDR3: TGTGCCAGCAGCTTAGCGACCTGGGGGGAAAAACTGTTTTTT.

This clonotype has just a few counts. The chain employs TRBV4-1 and TRBJ2-5, with unresolved D. Trimming stripped 4 bases from V and 7 bases from J, with 10 bases between. CDR1 is MGHRA and CDR2 is YSYEKL in the germline V gene. This CDR3 has 12 amino acids. CDR3 protein: CASSPYVGTQYF. The CDR3 DNA follows: TGCGCCAGCAGCCCCTACGTAGGGACCCAGTACTTC.

This clonotype was detected ten times or more. The chain has TRBV15 and TRBJ2-7, with 8 bases aligning to TRBD1. Germline CDR1 reads LNHNV; CDR2 reads YYDKDF (reference sequence). J lost 6 bases, V lost 1 base, and 8 bases had no gene match. This CDR3 spans 15 amino acids. CDR3 sequence: CATSRASGGLGEQYF. CDR3 DNA sequence: TGTGCCACCAGCAGAGCGTCAGGGGGCCTTGGCGAGCAGTACTTC.

The chain recombines TRBV29-1 with TRBJ2-2, with D possibly being TRBD1 or TRBD2 (5 bases each). Per germline, CDR1 SQVTM and CDR2 ANQGSEA. Trimming took off 4 bases at V and 7 bases at J, with 13 bases between the two ends. The CDR3 has 13 amino acids. In DNA, the CDR3 is TGCAGCGTTGGGGATAAGAGGGGCGGGGAGCTGTTTTTT. Translated, it gives CSVGDKRGGELFF.

This clonotype was seen ten or more times. The rearrangement joins TRBV6-1 to TRBJ1-1; D is undetermined. The germline CDR1 and CDR2 sequences are MNHNS and SASEGT. The CDR3 length is 14 residues. Trimming took off 2 bases at V and 5 bases at J, with 12 bases between the two ends. The CDR3: CASSETYHGTEAFF. The CDR3 DNA follows: TGTGCCAGCAGTGAAACCTACCACGGGACTGAAGCTTTCTTT.

This clonotype occurred many times. The chain carries TRBV11-2 and TRBJ2-1, with D hard to call. Germline CDR1 SGHAT, CDR2 FQNNGV. The CDR3 has 15 amino acids. Trimming pared 3 bases from V and 0 bases from J, leaving 9 bases between. CDR3 sequence (DNA): TGTGCCAGCAGCTTTGGCCTAAGCTCCTACAATGAGCAGTTCTTC. Its translation: CASSFGLSSYNEQFF.

This clonotype showed up many times. The chain recombines TRBV3-1 with TRBJ2-1, with 10 bases identical to TRBD2. Germline V gene sequence: CDR1 LGHDT, CDR2 YNNKEL (reference sequence). This CDR3 has 14 amino acids. The V gene end was trimmed by 1 base and the J gene end by 9 bases; junction bases not matched to a gene: 3. CDR3 in DNA: TGTGCCAGCAGCCAAGTACCTAGCGGGGGTGAGCAGTTCTTC. Residues: CASSQVPSGGEQFF.

There are many counts of this clonotype. The V gene is TRBV6-1, the J gene TRBJ1-1, with no clear D. From germline, CDR1 is MNHNS and CDR2 SASEGT. Trimming removed 6 bases at V and 4 bases at J, with 6 bases between. This CDR3 comprises 11 residues. The CDR3 protein is CASRVSTEAFF. The CDR3 nucleotides read TGTGCCAGCAGGGTAAGCACTGAAGCTTTCTTT.

This clonotype was detected many times. The chain couples TRBV13 to TRBJ2-7; possibly TRBD2 for D (6 bases). Germline V gene lookup returns CDR1 PRHDT and CDR2 FYEKMQ (reference sequence). V lost 5 bases and J lost 2, with 10 bases in between. The CDR3 sequence is 13 residues long. The CDR3 region is CASSPGDPYEQYF. CDR3 nucleotides: TGTGCCAGCAGCCCGGGGGACCCCTACGAGCAGTACTTC.